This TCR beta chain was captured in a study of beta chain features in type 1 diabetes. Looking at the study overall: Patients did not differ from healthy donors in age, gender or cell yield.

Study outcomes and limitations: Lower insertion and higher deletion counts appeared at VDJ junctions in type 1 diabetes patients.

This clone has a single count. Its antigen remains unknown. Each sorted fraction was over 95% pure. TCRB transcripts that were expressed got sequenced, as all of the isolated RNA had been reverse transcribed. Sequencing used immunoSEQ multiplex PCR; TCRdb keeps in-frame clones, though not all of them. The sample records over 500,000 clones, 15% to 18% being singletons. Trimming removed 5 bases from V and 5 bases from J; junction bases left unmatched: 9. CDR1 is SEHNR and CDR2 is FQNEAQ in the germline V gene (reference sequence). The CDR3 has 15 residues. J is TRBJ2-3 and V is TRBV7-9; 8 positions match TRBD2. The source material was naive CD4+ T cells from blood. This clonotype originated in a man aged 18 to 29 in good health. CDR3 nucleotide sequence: TGTGCCAGCAGCAACCCTAGCGGGTCGGAAGATACGCAGTATTTT. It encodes CASSNPSGSEDTQYF.